This TCR beta chain is from a study of T-cell reconstitution after alpha-beta-depleted transplantation in children. Whole-study findings and limits: Several hundred rapidly expanded clones from non-depleted graft cells reportedly supplied alpha-beta T cells about two months post-transplant. The main origin of T-cell counts and diversity one year after transplant was newly produced T cells.

Unique molecular identifiers were used in preparing the TCRbeta library. MiXCR, applied by TCRdb to the PCR reads, yields one record per CDR3 protein. The table has about 58,000 distinct CDR3 sequences, about 40% seen once; the top ten hold 98%. Worth noting for this clonotype: No antigen is known for it.

The CDR3 extends over 13 amino acids. V lost 5 bases and J 7 bases, leaving 12 bases between the germline ends. CDR1 and CDR2 from the germline V gene are SEHNR and FQNEAQ (reference sequence). Sequencing was performed on PBMCs, mostly from graft donor cells, taken 360 days after TCRalphabeta/CD19-depleted stem cell transplant. This clonotype originated in a male patient younger than 18 who had a stem cell transplant for acute lymphoblastic leukemia, so the T cells may come from the graft donor. The chain recombines TRBV7-9 with TRBJ1-5; weak D call: TRBD1 (5 bases). The CDR3, as DNA: TGTGCCAGCAGCCAGATCGGGGCCCAGCCCCAGCATTTT. It specifies CASSQIGAQPQHF.